The text below deals with one TCR beta chain. These data are taken from a study of cytotoxic CD8 clonotypes in ibrutinib-treated CLL. Study-level information: IGHV unmutated 17 to 18; relapsed/refractory 11; treatment-naive approximately 16. Response was recorded as partial in about 24 patients and complete in 2; at median 68 months, approximately 15 remained remitted and around twelve had progressed.

CDR3 length: 15 amino acids. The junction had 6 bases not matched to a gene; V was cut back by 3 bases and J by 0 bases. The germline V gene has CDR1 GTSNPN and CDR2 SVGIG (reference sequence). Profiling relied on immunoSEQ multiplex PCR, and the TCRdb table lists in-frame clones only, not all of them. Of around 140,000 clones listed, around 82% are singletons. Genomic DNA in a quantity of roughly 2.2 micrograms was derived from cryopreserved PBMCs for TCR beta libraries. This material consisted of PBMCs, taken after 36 months of ibrutinib treatment. The chain joins TRBV30 to TRBJ2-3, with 7 bases that match TRBD2. The receptor's source is a human donor with chronic lymphocytic leukemia. CDR3 DNA sequence: TGTGCCTGGAGCCGGCTAGCGGCTAGCACAGATACGCAGTATTTT. Its translation is CAWSRLAASTDTQYF.